Below are 13 T cell receptor beta chains sequenced from a single sample in a study of cytomegalovirus exposure and HLA in healthy donors. Researchers ran the PCR with 60 Vbeta and 13 Jbeta primers. This table comes from immunoSEQ multiplex PCR, and its TCRdb copy is limited to in-frame clones, with some not included. The table includes around 110,000 clones, 81% detected once. The specimen was PBMCs. The source of these receptors is a young man in good health and CMV-seronegative.

The chain carries TRBV10-3 and TRBJ1-5, with 8 bases fitting TRBD1. J lost 2 bases, V lost 3 bases, and 6 bases had no gene match. The CDR3 extends over 16 amino acids. Germline V gene data show CDR1 as ENHRY and CDR2 as SYGVKD. In nucleotides, the CDR3 is TGTGCCATCAGTGACGCGACAGGGGTTGGCAATCAGCCCCAGCATTTT. Protein: CAISDATGVGNQPQHF.

This clone was observed a single time. J is TRBJ1-1 and V is TRBV4-1, with 8 positions matching TRBD1. Germline CDR1 and CDR2: MGHRA and YSYEKL. This CDR3 has 12 amino acids. J lost 11 bases, V lost 3 bases, and 5 bases had no gene match. This CDR3 is CASSHLGQVAFF. The CDR3 DNA is TGCGCCAGCAGCCATCTGGGACAGGTGGCTTTCTTT.

The sample holds a few counts of this clone. The chain combines TRBV29-1 with TRBJ1-4, with 8 bases identical to TRBD1. Per the germline V gene, CDR1 is SQVTM and CDR2 is ANQGSEA. The CDR3 covers 12 residues. The trim removed 5 bases at V and 8 bases at J, leaving 4 bases unmatched. CDR3 sequence (DNA): TGCAGCGTTCACAGGGGGACGGAAAAACTGTTTTTT. It is translated as CSVHRGTEKLFF.

The V gene is TRBV2, the J gene TRBJ2-3, with D possibly TRBD2 on 5 matching bases. CDR3 length: 13 residues. Trimming cost V 4 bases and J 4 bases, with 9 bases left between them. The germline V gene encodes CDR1 SNHLY and CDR2 FYNNEI. The CDR3 loop is CASSGGGPDTQYF. The CDR3 nucleotides read TGTGCCAGCAGTGGAGGAGGCCCAGATACGCAGTATTTT. Looking up the rest from reference TRBV2 and TRBJ2-3 gives the full variable domain: EPEVTQTPSHQVTQMGQEVILRCVPISNHLYFYWYRQILGQKVEFLVSFYNNEISEKSEIFDDQFSVERPDGSNFTLKIRSTKLEDSAMYFCASSGGGPDTQYFGPGTRLTVL.

CDR3 sequence: CASSAASGGGNEQFF. Written as DNA, the CDR3 is TGTGCCAGCAGTGCGGCTAGCGGGGGCGGCAATGAGCAGTTCTTC. This chain uses TRBV6-4 with TRBJ2-1; TRBD2 matches at 10 bases. The V gene's germline CDR1 is MRHNA and CDR2 SNTAGT. The J segment lost 6 bases and the V segment lost 4 bases, leaving 6 bases of the junction unmatched. The CDR3 sequence is 15 residues long.

The rearrangement joins TRBV5-1 to TRBJ1-3; no reliable D call. The CDR3 is made up of 15 amino acids. V was cut by 4 bases and J by 0 bases, with 11 bases left in between. The germline gives CDR1 SGHRS, CDR2 YFSETQ. The CDR3 loop reads CASSQAHTSGNTIYF. The CDR3 nucleotides are TGCGCCAGCAGCCAGGCTCACACCTCTGGAAACACCATATATTTT. Full variable domain (remainder filled in from reference TRBV5-1 and TRBJ1-3): KAGVTQTPRYLIKTRGQQVTLSCSPISGHRSVSWYQQTPGQGLQFLFEYFSETQRNKGNFPGRFSGRQFSNSRSEMNVSTLELGDSALYLCASSQAHTSGNTIYFGEGSWLTVV.

The V and J genes are TRBV6-5 and TRBJ1-3; 8 bases map to TRBD1. The V and J ends lost 6 bases and 2 bases, in that order; junction bases with no gene match: 6. Germline V gene sequence: CDR1 MNHEY, CDR2 SVGAGI. The CDR3 contains 15 residues. CDR3 bases: TGTGCCAGCAGAATAGAACAGGGGGCTGGAAACACCATATATTTT. It codes for CASRIEQGAGNTIYF.

This rearrangement joins TRBV5-1 to TRBJ1-1; TRBD1 agrees at 7 bases. The CDR3 is made up of 14 amino acids. V shed 4 bases and J 1 base; nucleotides not matched to a gene: 4. The germline gives CDR1 SGHRS, CDR2 YFSETQ. The DNA for the CDR3 is TGCGCCAGCAGCATAGGACAGGCGAACACTGAAGCTTTCTTT. Its protein is CASSIGQANTEAFF.

V gene TRBV29-1 combines with J gene TRBJ1-1; the D is unclear. CDR3 size: 12 residues. The V gene's germline CDR1 is SQVTM and CDR2 ANQGSEA. V lost 2 bases and J lost 6, with 10 bases in between. CDR3 nucleotide sequence: TGCAGCGTTGAACAGGCGAAGGCTGAAGCTTTCTTT. Encoded protein: CSVEQAKAEAFF.

This chain uses TRBV28 with TRBJ2-5; 8 bases match TRBD2. V lost 7 bases, J lost 5 bases, and 12 bases stayed unmatched. The CDR3 length is 15 residues. Per germline, CDR1 MDHEN and CDR2 SYDVKM. CDR3 residues: CASTLTTAGVETQYF. CDR3 coding DNA: TGTGCCAGCACCCTAACGACAGCGGGAGTTGAGACCCAGTACTTC.

The chain joins TRBV5-4 to TRBJ2-4, with D unresolved. The germline CDR1 and CDR2 sequences are SGHNT and YYREEE (reference sequence). The CDR3 is 16 amino acids. With 2 bases removed from V and 0 bases from J, the gap between germline ends came to 12 bases. The DNA for the CDR3 is TGTGCCAGCAGCTTTGGTCAGACTGTAGCCAAAAACATTCAGTACTTC. The encoded protein is CASSFGQTVAKNIQYF.

This clone has just a few counts. Here the CDR3 DNA reads TGTGCCACCTTGACTAGCGGACTACACACCGGGGAGCTGTTTTTT. As protein: CATLTSGLHTGELFF. The chain uses TRBV6-1 and TRBJ2-2, with 9 bases lining up with TRBD2. The CDR3 spans 15 residues. Trimming took 10 bases from V and 3 from J; bases not matched to a gene: 9. Germline V lookup: CDR1 MNHNS, CDR2 SASEGT.

V gene TRBV19 combines with J gene TRBJ1-2, with D possibly TRBD1 on 5 matching bases. The CDR3 has 14 residues. CDR1 is LNHDA and CDR2 is SQIVND in the germline V gene (reference sequence). Deletions cut 1 base from V and 2 bases from J, with 8 bases between. The CDR3 nucleotides are TGTGCCAGTAGTATAGCCGGGGGGAACTATGGCTACACCTTC. It codes for CASSIAGGNYGYTF.